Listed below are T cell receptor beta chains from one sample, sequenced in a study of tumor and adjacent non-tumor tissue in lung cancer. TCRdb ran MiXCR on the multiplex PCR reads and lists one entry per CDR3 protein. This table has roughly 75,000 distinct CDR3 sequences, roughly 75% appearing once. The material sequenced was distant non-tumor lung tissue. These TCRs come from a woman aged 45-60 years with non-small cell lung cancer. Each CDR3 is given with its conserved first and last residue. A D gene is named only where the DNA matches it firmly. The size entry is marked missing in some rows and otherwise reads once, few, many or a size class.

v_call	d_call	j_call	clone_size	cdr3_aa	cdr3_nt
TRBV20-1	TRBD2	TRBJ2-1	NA	CSVREQGLRAGVAYSEQFF	TGCAGTGTTAGAGAGCAAGGTCTTCGAGCGGGAGTAGCGTACAGTGAGCAGTTCTTC
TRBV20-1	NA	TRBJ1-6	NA	CSAGRDTGNSPLHF	TGCAGTGCGGGTAGGGACACAGGCAATTCACCCCTTCACTTT
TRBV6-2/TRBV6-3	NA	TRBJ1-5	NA	CASSRRADIQPQHF	TGTGCCAGCAGTCGAAGGGCTGACATTCAGCCCCAGCATTTT
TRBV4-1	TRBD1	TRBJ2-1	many	CASSLTPGTDYNEQFF	TGCGCCAGCAGCCTAACACCTGGGACAGACTACAATGAGCAGTTCTTC
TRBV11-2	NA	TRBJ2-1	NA	CASSSRPARGIHEQFF	TGTGCCAGCAGCTCAAGGCCGGCTCGGGGGATCCATGAGCAGTTCTTC
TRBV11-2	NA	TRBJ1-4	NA	CASSLDSTNERLFF	TGCGCCAGCAGCCTTGATAGTACTAATGAAAGACTGTTTTTT
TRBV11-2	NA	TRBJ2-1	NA	CARSLSIAEQFF	TGTGCCAGGAGCTTAAGTATCGCTGAGCAGTTCTTC
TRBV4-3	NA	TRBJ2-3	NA	CASSQSAGSIVTQYF	TGCGCCAGCAGCCAATCGGCGGGGAGCATAGTTACGCAGTATTTT
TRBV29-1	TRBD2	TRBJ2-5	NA	CSAREGQETQYF	TGCAGCGCTAGGGAGGGACAAGAGACCCAGTACTTC
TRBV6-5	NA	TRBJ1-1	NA	CASRPHGATEAFF	TGTGCCAGCAGACCCCACGGGGCCACTGAAGCTTTCTTT
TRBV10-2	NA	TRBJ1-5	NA	CASSANTGAGQPLHF	TGCGCCAGCAGCGCGAATACAGGAGCAGGGCAGCCCCTGCATTTT
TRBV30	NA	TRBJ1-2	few	CAWSVQGGSSIYGYTF	TGTGCCTGGAGTGTACAGGGAGGTTCTTCAATCTATGGCTACACCTTC
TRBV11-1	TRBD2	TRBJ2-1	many	CASRKYGLAGGNEQFF	TGTGCCAGCAGAAAGTATGGGCTAGCGGGCGGTAATGAGCAGTTCTTC
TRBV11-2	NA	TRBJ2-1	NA	CTSATGLSSYSEQFF	TGTACCAGCGCCACAGGGCTTAGCTCCTACAGTGAGCAGTTCTTC
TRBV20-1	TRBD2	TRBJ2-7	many	CSARSRTSGNEQYF	TGCAGTGCTAGATCTAGGACTAGCGGGAACGAGCAGTACTTC
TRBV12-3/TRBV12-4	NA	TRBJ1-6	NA	CASSTRGRNSTLHF	TGTGCCAGCAGTACCCGGGGCAGAAATTCAACCCTCCACTTT
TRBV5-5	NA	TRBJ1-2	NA	CASSSPDPGYGYPF	TGTGCCAGCAGCTCGCCCGACCCAGGGTATGGCTACCCCTTC
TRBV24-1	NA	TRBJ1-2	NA	CATSDTGTASVGYTF	TGTGCCACCAGTGATACCGGGACTGCCAGCGTGGGCTACACCTTC